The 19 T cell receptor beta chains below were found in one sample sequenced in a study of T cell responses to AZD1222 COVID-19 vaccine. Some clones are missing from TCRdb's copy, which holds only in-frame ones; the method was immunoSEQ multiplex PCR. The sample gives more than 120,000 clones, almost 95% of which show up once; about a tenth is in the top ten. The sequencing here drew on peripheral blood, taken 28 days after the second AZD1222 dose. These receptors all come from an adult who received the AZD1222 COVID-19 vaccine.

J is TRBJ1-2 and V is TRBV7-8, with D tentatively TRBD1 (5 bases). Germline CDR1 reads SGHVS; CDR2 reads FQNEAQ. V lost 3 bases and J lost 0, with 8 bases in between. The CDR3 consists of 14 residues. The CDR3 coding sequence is TGTGCCAGCAGCTTGGGAGGGGCTAACTATGGCTACACCTTC. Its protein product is CASSLGGANYGYTF. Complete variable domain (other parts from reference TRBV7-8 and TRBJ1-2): GAGVSQSPRYKVAKRGQDVALRCDPISGHVSLFWYQQALGQGPEFLTYFQNEAQLDKSGLPSDRFFAERPEGSVSTLKIQRTQQEDSAVYLCASSLGGANYGYTFGSGTRLTVV.

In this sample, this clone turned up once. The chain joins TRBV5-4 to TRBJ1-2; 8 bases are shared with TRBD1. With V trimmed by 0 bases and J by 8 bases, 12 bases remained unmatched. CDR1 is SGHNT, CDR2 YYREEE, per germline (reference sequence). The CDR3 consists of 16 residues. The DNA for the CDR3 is TGTGCCAGCAGCTTGGATTTTCAGGGGGCCGTAGGCGGCTACACCTTC. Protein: CASSLDFQGAVGGYTF.

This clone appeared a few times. DNA for the CDR3: TGTGCCAGCGGTTCGTTCCGGCTGGGTGGCAATCAGCCCCAGCATTTT. Translating it yields CASGSFRLGGNQPQHF. V gene TRBV28 combines with J gene TRBJ1-5; the D is unclear. The CDR3 extends over 16 amino acids. Trimming pared 8 bases from V and 2 bases from J, leaving 19 bases between. Germline V gene sequence: CDR1 MDHEN, CDR2 SYDVKM.

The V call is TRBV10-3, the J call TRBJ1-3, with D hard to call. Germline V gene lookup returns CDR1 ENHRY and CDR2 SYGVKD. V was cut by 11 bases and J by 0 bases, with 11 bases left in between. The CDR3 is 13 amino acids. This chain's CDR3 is CASRGLSGNTIYF. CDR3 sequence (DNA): TGTGCCTCCAGAGGCCTCTCTGGAAACACCATATATTTT.

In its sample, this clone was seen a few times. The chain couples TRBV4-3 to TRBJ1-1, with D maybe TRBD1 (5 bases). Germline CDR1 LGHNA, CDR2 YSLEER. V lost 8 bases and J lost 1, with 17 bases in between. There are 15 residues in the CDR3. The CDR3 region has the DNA TGCGCCAGCTCCGGGTTACAGAGGGGGAACACTGAAGCTTTCTTT. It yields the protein CASSGLQRGNTEAFF.

CDR3 DNA: TGCGCCAGCAGCTCAACAGGGGGCGCGACTGAAGCTTTCTTT. The encoded protein is CASSSTGGATEAFF. J is TRBJ1-1 and V is TRBV5-1; 9 bases are shared with TRBD1. After removal of 3 bases from V and 5 bases from J, the junction contained 5 bases not matched to a gene. CDR1 and CDR2 from the germline V gene are SGHRS and YFSETQ. There are 14 residues in the CDR3.

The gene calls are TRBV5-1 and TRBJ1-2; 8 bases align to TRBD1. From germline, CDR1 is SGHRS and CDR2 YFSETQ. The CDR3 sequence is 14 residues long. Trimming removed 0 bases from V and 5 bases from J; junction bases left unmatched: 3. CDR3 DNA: TGCGCCAGCAGCTTGGGACAGGGGTTGTATGGCTACACCTTC. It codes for CASSLGQGLYGYTF.

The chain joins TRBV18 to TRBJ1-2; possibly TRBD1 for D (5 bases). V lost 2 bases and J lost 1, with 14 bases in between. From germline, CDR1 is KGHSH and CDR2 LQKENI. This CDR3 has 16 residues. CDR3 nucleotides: TGTGCCAGCTCACCAAGGACGGGACCGTATAACTATGGCTACACCTTC. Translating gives CASSPRTGPYNYGYTF.

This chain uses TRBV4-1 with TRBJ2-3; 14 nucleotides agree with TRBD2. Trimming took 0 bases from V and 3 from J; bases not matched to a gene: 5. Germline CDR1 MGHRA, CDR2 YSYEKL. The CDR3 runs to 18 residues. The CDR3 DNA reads TGCGCCAGCAGCCAAGACCGACTAGCGGGAGGGCCAACAGATACGCAGTATTTT. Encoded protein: CASSQDRLAGGPTDTQYF.

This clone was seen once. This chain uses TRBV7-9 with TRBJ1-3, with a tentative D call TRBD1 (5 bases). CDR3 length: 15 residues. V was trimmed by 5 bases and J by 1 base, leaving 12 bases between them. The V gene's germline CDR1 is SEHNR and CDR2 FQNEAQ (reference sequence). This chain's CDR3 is CASSPAQGSGNTIYF. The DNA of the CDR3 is TGTGCCAGCAGCCCTGCCCAGGGATCTGGAAACACCATATATTTT. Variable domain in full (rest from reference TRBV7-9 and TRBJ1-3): DTGVSQNPRHKITKRGQNVTFRCDPISEHNRLYWYRQTLGQGPEFLTYFQNEAQLEKSRLLSDRFSAERPKGSFSTLEIQRTEQGDSAMYLCASSPAQGSGNTIYFGEGSWLTVV.

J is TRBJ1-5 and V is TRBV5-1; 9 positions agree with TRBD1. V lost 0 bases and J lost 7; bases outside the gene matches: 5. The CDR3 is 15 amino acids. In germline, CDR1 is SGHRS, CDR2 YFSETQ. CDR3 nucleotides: TGCGCCAGCAGCTTGGGGGGACAGGGTAACCAGCCCCAGCATTTT. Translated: CASSLGGQGNQPQHF.

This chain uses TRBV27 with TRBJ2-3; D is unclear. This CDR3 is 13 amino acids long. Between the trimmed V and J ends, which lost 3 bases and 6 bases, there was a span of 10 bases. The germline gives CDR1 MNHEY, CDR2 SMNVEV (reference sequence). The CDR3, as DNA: TGTGCCAGCAGTTTCCTTCCGGAGGATACGCAGTATTTT. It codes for CASSFLPEDTQYF.

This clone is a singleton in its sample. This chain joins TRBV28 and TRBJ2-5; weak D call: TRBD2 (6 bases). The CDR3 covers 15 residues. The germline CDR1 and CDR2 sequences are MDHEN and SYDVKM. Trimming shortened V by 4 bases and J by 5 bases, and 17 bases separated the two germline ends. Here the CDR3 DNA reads TGTGCCAGCAGTTCCTCAACTAGCTTGGTCGAGACCCAGTACTTC. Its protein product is CASSSSTSLVETQYF.

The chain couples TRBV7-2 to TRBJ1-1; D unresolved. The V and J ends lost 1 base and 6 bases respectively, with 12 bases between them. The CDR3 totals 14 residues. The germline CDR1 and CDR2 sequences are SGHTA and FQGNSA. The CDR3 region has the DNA TGTGCCAGCAGCTTAGGGCCCCTGGGCGCTGAAGCTTTCTTT. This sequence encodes CASSLGPLGAEAFF.

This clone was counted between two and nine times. The CDR3 loop is CASSLNSGGYNEQFF. The CDR3 DNA sequence: TGTGCCAGCAGCTTAAATAGCGGGGGCTACAATGAGCAGTTCTTC. The rearrangement uses TRBV7-9 and TRBJ2-1; TRBD2 matches at 9 bases. The CDR3 runs 15 residues. V lost 2 bases and J lost 3; bases outside the gene matches: 2. CDR1 is SEHNR, CDR2 FQNEAQ, per germline (reference sequence).

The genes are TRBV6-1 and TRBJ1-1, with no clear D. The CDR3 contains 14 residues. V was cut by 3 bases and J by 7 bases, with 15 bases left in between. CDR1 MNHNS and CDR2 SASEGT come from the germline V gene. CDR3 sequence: CASSENGSTFEAFF. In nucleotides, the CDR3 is TGTGCCAGCAGTGAGAACGGGAGCACGTTTGAAGCTTTCTTT.

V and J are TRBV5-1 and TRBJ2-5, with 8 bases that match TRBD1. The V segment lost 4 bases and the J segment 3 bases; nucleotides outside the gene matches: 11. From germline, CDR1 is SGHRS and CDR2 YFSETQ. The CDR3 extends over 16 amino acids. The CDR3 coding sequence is TGCGCCAGCAGCCTAGGGACAGGACCCATAAAAGAGACCCAGTACTTC. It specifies CASSLGTGPIKETQYF. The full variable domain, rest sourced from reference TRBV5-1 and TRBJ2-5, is KAGVTQTPRYLIKTRGQQVTLSCSPISGHRSVSWYQQTPGQGLQFLFEYFSETQRNKGNFPGRFSGRQFSNSRSEMNVSTLELGDSALYLCASSLGTGPIKETQYFGPGTRLLVL.

CDR3 coding DNA: TGTGCCAGCAGCTTGGCAGTTTTAGGAAACACCATATATTTT. Encoded protein: CASSLAVLGNTIYF. The rearrangement joins TRBV5-8 to TRBJ1-3; no clear D gene. Germline CDR1 and CDR2: SGHTS and YDEGEE. This CDR3 is built from 14 residues. Trimming shortened V by 0 bases and J by 4 bases, and 8 bases separated the two germline ends. The whole variable domain, filled in from reference TRBV5-8 and TRBJ1-3, reads EAGVTQSPTHLIKTRGQQATLRCSPISGHTSVYWYQQALGLGLQFLLWYDEGEERNRGNFPPRFSGRQFPNYSSELNVNALELEDSALYLCASSLAVLGNTIYFGEGSWLTVV.

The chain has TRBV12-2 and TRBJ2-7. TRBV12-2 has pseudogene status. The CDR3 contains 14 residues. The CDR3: CASRLPTGGSEQYF. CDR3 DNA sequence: TGTGCAAGTCGCTTACCCACCGGTGGAAGCGAGCAGTACTTC.